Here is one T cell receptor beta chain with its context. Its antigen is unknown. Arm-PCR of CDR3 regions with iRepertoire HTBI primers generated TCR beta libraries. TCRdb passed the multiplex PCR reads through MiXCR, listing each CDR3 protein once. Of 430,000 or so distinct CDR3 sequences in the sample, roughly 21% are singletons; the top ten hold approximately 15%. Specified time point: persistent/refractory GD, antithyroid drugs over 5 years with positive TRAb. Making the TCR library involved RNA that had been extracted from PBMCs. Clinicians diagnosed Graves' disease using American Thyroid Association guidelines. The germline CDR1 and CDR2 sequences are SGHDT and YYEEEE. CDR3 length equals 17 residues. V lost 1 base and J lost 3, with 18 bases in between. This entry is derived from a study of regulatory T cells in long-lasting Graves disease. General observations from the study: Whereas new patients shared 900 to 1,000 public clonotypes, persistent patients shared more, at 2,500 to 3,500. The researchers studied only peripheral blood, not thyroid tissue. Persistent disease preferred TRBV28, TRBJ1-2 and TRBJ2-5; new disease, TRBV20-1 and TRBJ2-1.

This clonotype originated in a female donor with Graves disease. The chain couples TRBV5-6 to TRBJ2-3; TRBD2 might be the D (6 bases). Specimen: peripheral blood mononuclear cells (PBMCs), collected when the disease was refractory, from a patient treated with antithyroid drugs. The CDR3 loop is CASSLLSSQGGTDTQYF. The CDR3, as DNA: TGTGCCAGCAGCTTGTTAAGCAGTCAGGGAGGAACAGATACGCAGTATTTT.